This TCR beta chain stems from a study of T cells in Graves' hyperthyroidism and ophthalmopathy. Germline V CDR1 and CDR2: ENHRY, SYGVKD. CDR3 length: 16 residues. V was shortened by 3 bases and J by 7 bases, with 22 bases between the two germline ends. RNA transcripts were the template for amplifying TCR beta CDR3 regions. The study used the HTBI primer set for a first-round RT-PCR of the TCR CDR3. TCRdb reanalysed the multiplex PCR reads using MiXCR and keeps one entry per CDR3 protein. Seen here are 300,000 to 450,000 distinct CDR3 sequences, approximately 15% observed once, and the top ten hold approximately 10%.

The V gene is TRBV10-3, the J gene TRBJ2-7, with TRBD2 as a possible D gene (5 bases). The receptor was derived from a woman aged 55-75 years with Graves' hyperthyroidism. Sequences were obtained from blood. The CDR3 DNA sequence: TGTGCCATCAGTGACTCAGCCCGAGGGCAGATCGGGGAGCAGTACTTC. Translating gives CAISDSARGQIGEQYF.